Each of the 30 T cell receptor beta chains below was sequenced from the same sample in a study of blood T cell repertoires in COVID-19. The data were produced by immunoSEQ multiplex PCR, yet TCRdb's version contains in-frame clones alone and is incomplete. The sample shows 250,000 to 350,000 clones, more than 70% of them seen only once. The sample comprised peripheral blood. These receptors were collected from a woman between 50 and 59 years old with acute or convalescent COVID-19.

The chain recombines TRBV27 with TRBJ2-2, with TRBD2 matching over 7 bases. The V gene end was trimmed by 0 bases and the J gene end by 2 bases; junction bases not matched to a gene: 3. The CDR3 totals 16 residues. CDR1 is MNHEY and CDR2 is SMNVEV in the germline V gene (reference sequence). The CDR3 DNA sequence: TGTGCCAGCAGTTTATCGAAGCGGGGAAACACCGGGGAGCTGTTTTTT. It translates to CASSLSKRGNTGELFF.

The chain links TRBV5-5 to TRBJ2-1, with 7 bases lining up with TRBD2. Unmatched junction bases numbered 4, after V lost 4 bases and J lost 0 bases. Germline V gene data show CDR1 as SGHKS and CDR2 as YYEKEE (reference sequence). There are 15 residues in the CDR3. CDR3: CASSPSGNSYNEQFF. The CDR3 region has the DNA TGTGCCAGCAGCCCAAGCGGGAACTCCTACAATGAGCAGTTCTTC.

This clone showed up just a few times. This rearrangement joins TRBV7-4 to TRBJ2-7, with D tentatively TRBD2 (6 bases). The CDR3 runs to 16 residues. Trimming shortened V by 1 base and J by 3 bases, and 16 bases separated the two germline ends. Germline V gene sequence: CDR1 SGHVT, CDR2 SQSDAQ. CDR3 in amino acids: CASSLGARGTHYEQYF. The DNA for the CDR3 is TGTGCCAGCAGCTTAGGGGCCCGGGGGACCCACTACGAGCAGTACTTC.

The chain recombines TRBV5-4 with TRBJ2-2; D perhaps matches TRBD2 (6 bases). Germline V lookup: CDR1 SGHNT, CDR2 YYREEE (reference sequence). V gave up 3 bases and J gave up 4 bases, with 13 bases separating them. CDR3 size: 15 residues. Here the CDR3 DNA reads TGTGCCAGCAGCTCAGGAGGGCCAGGCACCGGGGAGCTGTTTTTT. Translation: CASSSGGPGTGELFF.

The rearrangement joins TRBV9 to TRBJ1-5, with 7 bases lining up with TRBD1. V was pared by 3 bases and J by 6 bases, with 3 bases of the junction left unmatched. The CDR3 loop spans 13 amino acids. CDR1 and CDR2 (germline): SGDLS, YYNGEE. CDR3 in DNA: TGTGCCAGCAGCGAGCGACAGGGTCAGCCCCAGCATTTT. Its translation: CASSERQGQPQHF.

The chain recombines TRBV28 with TRBJ2-7; D call uncertain. Germline V gives CDR1 MDHEN, CDR2 SYDVKM. With 7 bases removed from V and 0 bases from J, the gap between germline ends came to 7 bases. The CDR3 is made up of 12 amino acids. The CDR3 region has the DNA TGTGCCAGCACAGGTCACTCCTACGAGCAGTACTTC. It yields the protein CASTGHSYEQYF.

V gene TRBV2 combines with J gene TRBJ1-4, with D perhaps TRBD1 (5 bases). Trimming left V 7 bases short and J 8 bases short, with 17 bases between. The CDR3 loop spans 14 amino acids. Germline CDR1 is SNHLY and CDR2 is FYNNEI. CDR3 in amino acids: CASKARGLGEKLFF. Here the CDR3 DNA reads TGTGCCAGCAAGGCACGGGGACTGGGAGAAAAACTGTTTTTT.

This clone appeared once. The J gene is TRBJ2-1, the V gene TRBV2; TRBD2 agrees at 11 bases. The CDR3 spans 14 residues. The V segment lost 8 bases and the J segment 4 bases; nucleotides outside the gene matches: 4. CDR1 and CDR2 (germline): SNHLY, FYNNEI. As DNA, the CDR3 is TGTGCCAGCCTACTAGCGGGAGTGTACAATGAGCAGTTCTTC. It codes for CASLLAGVYNEQFF.

The V and J genes are TRBV3-1 (or the pseudogene TRBV3-2) and TRBJ2-7; tentative D call: TRBD1 (5 bases). Trimming left V 5 bases short and J 6 bases short, with 17 bases between. The CDR3 is 14 residues long. Germline V gene data show CDR1 as LGHDT and CDR2 as YNNKEL (reference sequence). The CDR3: CASSLRFGAGEQYF. The CDR3 nucleotides are TGTGCCAGCAGCTTGCGATTTGGGGCCGGCGAGCAGTACTTC.

V is TRBV5-5 and J is TRBJ1-6; D is uncertain. Per the germline V gene, CDR1 is SGHKS and CDR2 is YYEKEE (reference sequence). This CDR3 spans 15 amino acids. V was shortened by 0 bases and J by 7 bases, with 11 bases between the two germline ends. The CDR3 sequence is CASSLGGPGNSPLHF. As DNA, the CDR3 is TGTGCCAGCAGCTTGGGAGGGCCGGGAAATTCACCCCTCCACTTT.

In regard to this clone: Within the sample, other DNA sequences also encode this same CDR3. The V and J genes are TRBV18 and TRBJ2-7; 9 bases fit TRBD1. V gave up 2 bases and J gave up 3 bases; unmatched junction bases: 2. The germline gives CDR1 KGHSH, CDR2 LQKENI. CDR3 size: 14 residues. The CDR3 spells CASSPGDRDYEQYF. CDR3 coding DNA: TGTGCCAGCTCACCAGGGGACAGGGACTACGAGCAGTACTTC.

This chain uses TRBV10-2 with TRBJ1-5; TRBD1 matches 7 bases. Germline V gives CDR1 WSHSY, CDR2 SAAADI. The CDR3 sequence is 15 residues long. J was trimmed by 3 bases and V by 7 bases; bases with no gene match: 9. DNA for the CDR3: TGCGCCAGCAACTCGGTCAGGGGGTTCAATCAGCCCCAGCATTTT. Its protein product is CASNSVRGFNQPQHF.

The chain couples TRBV13 to TRBJ2-3, with 11 nucleotides matching TRBD2. This CDR3 has 16 residues. Germline V gene lookup returns CDR1 PRHDT and CDR2 FYEKMQ (reference sequence). The ends lost 3 bases at V and 3 bases at J; junction bases unmatched: 5. This chain's CDR3 is CASSLASGRWTDTQYF. CDR3 bases: TGTGCCAGCAGCTTGGCTAGCGGGAGGTGGACAGATACGCAGTATTTT.

The V and J genes are TRBV14 and TRBJ2-5; D gene ambiguous. Trimming took 1 base from V and 5 from J, leaving 17 bases between them. This CDR3 has 16 residues. Looked up from germline, CDR1 is SGHDN and CDR2 is FVKESK. In DNA form, the CDR3 reads TGTGCCAGCAGCCAAGGTGCTTCCCGCTCCGGGGAGACCCAGTACTTC. It encodes CASSQGASRSGETQYF. Full variable domain (missing parts from reference TRBV14 and TRBJ2-5): EAGVTQFPSHSVIEKGQTVTLRCDPISGHDNLYWYRRVMGKEIKFLLHFVKESKQDESGMPNNRFLAERTGGTYSTLKVQPAELEDSGVYFCASSQGASRSGETQYFGPGTRLLVL.

As regards this clone: It is unclear where the CDR3 begins or ends on the DNA, so no DNA is shown, and the CDR3 is as TCRdb lists it. The V and J genes are TRBV28 and TRBJ1-2. A total of 15 residues make up the CDR3, ends included. CDR1 and CDR2 (germline): MDHEN, SYDVKM. CDR3 protein: CASSFAVLRDYGYTF.

The chain uses TRBV19 and TRBJ2-7, with a tentative D call TRBD2 (5 bases). V lost 2 bases and J lost 0, with 8 bases in between. Germline V gene sequence: CDR1 LNHDA, CDR2 SQIVND (reference sequence). CDR3 length: 14 amino acids. CDR3 nucleotides: TGTGCCAGTAGTATAAGTAGCGTCTCCTACGAGCAGTACTTC. Encoded protein: CASSISSVSYEQYF.

The table lists this clone with a count of one. The V gene is TRBV5-3, the J gene TRBJ2-7, with 9 bases lining up with TRBD1. TRBV5-3 has ORF status, its function being uncertain. V lost 4 bases and J lost 2; bases outside the gene matches: 7. This CDR3 region has 15 residues. The CDR3 region has the DNA TGTGCCAGAAGCAAACCGGGACAGGGAGCCTACGAGCAGTACTTC. Protein: CARSKPGQGAYEQYF.

The rearrangement uses TRBV19 and TRBJ2-7; maybe TRBD1 (6 bases). In germline, CDR1 is LNHDA, CDR2 SQIVND (reference sequence). With 1 base removed from V and 3 bases from J, the gap between germline ends came to 10 bases. The CDR3 is 14 amino acids. The CDR3, as DNA: TGTGCCAGTAGTATAGGGACAGCGAACTACGAGCAGTACTTC. Its protein is CASSIGTANYEQYF.

V gene TRBV27 combines with J gene TRBJ2-3, with TRBD1 matching over 7 bases. Trimming took 3 bases from V and 4 from J; bases not matched to a gene: 4. The CDR3 is 14 residues long. Germline assignment: CDR1 MNHEY and CDR2 SMNVEV (reference sequence). CDR3 sequence reads: CASSLTGFADTQYF. CDR3 bases: TGTGCCAGCAGTTTGACAGGGTTTGCAGATACGCAGTATTTT.

The chain recombines TRBV27 with TRBJ2-1, with D possibly matching TRBD1 (6 bases). Germline CDR1 and CDR2: MNHEY and SMNVEV (reference sequence). Trimming took off 4 bases at V and 0 bases at J, with 19 bases between the two ends. This CDR3 region has 18 residues. Here the CDR3 DNA reads TGTGCCAGCAGTTCCCGGAAATGGGGGCAGTCCTCCTACAATGAGCAGTTCTTC. This translates into CASSSRKWGQSSYNEQFF.

In this sample, this clone turned up once. CDR3 sequence reads: CASRTGRTQYF. The CDR3 DNA follows: TGTGCCAGCAGGACAGGGAGGACCCAGTACTTC. The J gene is TRBJ2-5, the V gene TRBV6-5; 7 nucleotides line up with TRBD1. The CDR3 has 11 amino acids. The junction had 2 bases not matched to a gene; V was cut back by 6 bases and J by 7 bases. The germline CDR1 and CDR2 sequences are MNHEY and SVGAGI.

This clone was observed a single time. The chain recombines TRBV3-1 (or the pseudogene TRBV3-2) with TRBJ1-4, with a possible D match to TRBD1 (6 bases). CDR1 is LGHDT, CDR2 YNNKEL, per germline (reference sequence). CDR3 size: 20 residues. The V end was cut by 0 bases, the J end by 2 bases, with 22 bases between. CDR3 loop: CASSQDGQTGRRETNEKLFF. DNA for the CDR3: TGTGCCAGCAGCCAAGATGGCCAGACAGGTCGTAGGGAGACTAATGAAAAACTGTTTTTT.

This clone appeared a few times. The J gene is TRBJ1-5, the V gene TRBV27; D remains ambiguous. CDR1 and CDR2 (germline): MNHEY, SMNVEV (reference sequence). The CDR3 runs to 18 residues. V shed 4 bases and J shed 0 bases, with 19 bases lying between them. The CDR3 here is CASSSGLTWYNSNQPQHF. The CDR3 bases are TGTGCCAGCAGTTCCGGCCTGACATGGTACAATAGCAATCAGCCCCAGCATTTT.

This chain links TRBV7-6 with TRBJ2-1; 7 bases agree with TRBD2. CDR3 length: 15 amino acids. With 2 bases clipped from V and 4 bases from J, the junction kept 5 bases outside the gene matches. The germline V gene has CDR1 SGHVS and CDR2 FNYEAQ. CDR3 sequence: CASSLTLARYNEQFF. In nucleotides, the CDR3 is TGTGCCAGCAGCTTAACACTAGCGAGATACAATGAGCAGTTCTTC.

The gene calls are TRBV18 and TRBJ2-7, with D perhaps TRBD1 (5 bases). The V gene lost 3 bases and the J gene lost 6 bases, with 9 bases spanning the gap. The germline gives CDR1 KGHSH, CDR2 LQKENI. This CDR3 is 12 amino acids long. The CDR3: CASSPGLSEQYF. The CDR3 bases are TGTGCCAGCTCACCGGGGCTTAGCGAGCAGTACTTC.

The chain is built from TRBV5-4 and TRBJ2-1; D is possibly TRBD2 (5 bases). Trimming removed 4 bases at V and 8 bases at J, with 13 bases between. The CDR3 length is 13 residues. Germline V gene sequence: CDR1 SGHNT, CDR2 YYREEE (reference sequence). The chain's CDR3 is CASSPTGEDEQFF. CDR3 nucleotides: TGTGCCAGCAGCCCGACCGGGGAAGATGAGCAGTTCTTC.

The rearrangement uses TRBV27 and TRBJ2-7, with TRBD1 identical over 12 bases. The CDR3 runs 16 residues. J was trimmed by 5 bases and V by 3 bases; bases with no gene match: 8. Germline CDR1 is MNHEY and CDR2 is SMNVEV (reference sequence). CDR3 nucleotide sequence: TGTGCCAGCAGTTTTTATTGGGACAGGGGGCTCGACGAGCAGTACTTC. Its protein is CASSFYWDRGLDEQYF.

The V call is TRBV6-2 or TRBV6-3, the J call TRBJ2-7; TRBD2 agrees at 13 bases. The V segment lost 5 bases and the J segment 3 bases; nucleotides outside the gene matches: 10. This CDR3 is built from 17 residues. The V gene's germline CDR1 is MNHEY and CDR2 SVGEGT. CDR3 nucleotides: TGTGCCAGCAGTAAGACTAGCGGGAGGCCCGTATACTACGAGCAGTACTTC. This gives the protein CASSKTSGRPVYYEQYF.

The CDR3 sequence is CASSQEVNTQYF. The CDR3 nucleotides read TGTGCCAGCAGCCAGGAGGTGAATACGCAGTATTTT. The J gene is TRBJ2-3, the V gene TRBV3-1 (or the pseudogene TRBV3-2), with D perhaps matching TRBD2 (5 bases). CDR1 and CDR2 from the germline V gene are LGHDT and YNNKEL (reference sequence). This CDR3 spans 12 amino acids. The ends were cut back, 3 bases at V and 7 bases at J, with 8 bases in the middle.

The chain uses TRBV5-1 and TRBJ2-3; a weak D match, TRBD2 (6 bases). V was shortened by 4 bases and J by 5 bases, with 20 bases between the two germline ends. Germline loops: CDR1 SGHRS, CDR2 YFSETQ. The CDR3 is 16 amino acids. CDR3 sequence reads: CASSPPTAGIIDTQYF. CDR3 DNA sequence: TGCGCCAGCAGCCCCCCCACAGCGGGTATAATAGATACGCAGTATTTT.